This is a list of T cell receptor beta chains from one sample in a study of blood T cell repertoires in COVID-19. Assay used: immunoSEQ multiplex PCR; TCRdb lists only in-frame clones, some missing. The sample includes roughly 220,000 clones, around four fifths seen only once; the top ten take just under 20%. Input material: peripheral blood. Receptors originate from a man younger than 40 with active or convalescent COVID-19. Each CDR3 is given with its conserved first and last residue. A D gene is named only where the DNA matches it firmly. Where a row states a size, it is once, few, many or the class of an expanded clone; other rows omit it.

v_gene: TRBV19; abundance: -; d_gene: TRBD1; j_gene: TRBJ1-2; CDR3nt: TGTGCCAGTAAGGATTTAGGGGGACAGGGGCGGCATGGCTACACCTTC; CDR3aa: CASKDLGGQGRHGYTF
v_gene: TRBV30; abundance: -; d_gene: -; j_gene: TRBJ1-5; CDR3nt: TGTGCCTGGAGTGTATCTGGGACACACAATCAGCCCCAGCATTTT; CDR3aa: CAWSVSGTHNQPQHF
v_gene: TRBV6-6; abundance: -; d_gene: -; j_gene: TRBJ1-2; CDR3nt: TGTGCCAGCAGTTACCTGGGCAATGGCTACACCTTC; CDR3aa: CASSYLGNGYTF
v_gene: TRBV27; abundance: once; d_gene: -; j_gene: TRBJ1-5; CDR3nt: TGTGCCAGCAGTTTATTGTTGGGGGGGGCCCAGCATTTT; CDR3aa: CASSLLLGGAQHF
v_gene: TRBV7-6; abundance: -; d_gene: TRBD2; j_gene: TRBJ2-3; CDR3nt: TGTGCCAGCAGCTTAATAGTACGGGGTGAGCGGGACACAGATACGCAGTATTTT; CDR3aa: CASSLIVRGERDTDTQYF
v_gene: TRBV30; abundance: -; d_gene: -; j_gene: TRBJ1-2; CDR3nt: TGTGCCTGGAGACAGGGCTATGGCTACACCTTC; CDR3aa: CAWRQGYGYTF
v_gene: TRBV7-9; abundance: -; d_gene: -; j_gene: TRBJ2-5; CDR3nt: TGTGCCAGCAGCTCCACCGGCAGGGGTGTCTCAGAGACCCAGTACTTC; CDR3aa: CASSSTGRGVSETQYF
v_gene: TRBV7-2; abundance: -; d_gene: TRBD1; j_gene: TRBJ2-1; CDR3nt: TGTGCCAGCAGTTACTCGACAGGGGGGTTGGCGGTCGATGAGCAGTTCTTC; CDR3aa: CASSYSTGGLAVDEQFF
v_gene: TRBV5-1; abundance: -; d_gene: -; j_gene: TRBJ2-7; CDR3nt: TGCGCCAGCAGCTTGTACAGGGATGGGGAGCAGTACTTC; CDR3aa: CASSLYRDGEQYF
v_gene: TRBV28; abundance: few; d_gene: TRBD2; j_gene: TRBJ2-7; CDR3nt: TGTGCCAGCAGTTTACCCGGGACTAGCGGCTCCTACGAGCAGTACTTC; CDR3aa: CASSLPGTSGSYEQYF
v_gene: TRBV27; abundance: -; d_gene: -; j_gene: TRBJ2-1; CDR3nt: TGTGCCAGCAGTTTCCAGGCGGGTTACAATGAGCAGTTCTTC; CDR3aa: CASSFQAGYNEQFF
v_gene: TRBV30; abundance: once; d_gene: -; j_gene: TRBJ1-4; CDR3nt: TGTGCCTGGAGTTCCACCGGGAATGAAAAACTGTTTTTT; CDR3aa: CAWSSTGNEKLFF
v_gene: TRBV4-3; abundance: -; d_gene: TRBD1; j_gene: TRBJ1-1; CDR3nt: TGCGCCAGCAGCCAAGCGTTGGGACAGGGGGGCACTGAAGCTTTCTTT; CDR3aa: CASSQALGQGGTEAFF
v_gene: TRBV5-1; abundance: -; d_gene: -; j_gene: TRBJ1-4; CDR3nt: TGCGCCAGCAGCTCGGCACGGGGACTTAATGAAAAACTGTTTTTT; CDR3aa: CASSSARGLNEKLFF
v_gene: TRBV5-1; abundance: -; d_gene: -; j_gene: TRBJ1-1; CDR3nt: TGCGCCAGCAGCTCGATGGGACAGAACACTGAAGCTTTCTTT; CDR3aa: CASSSMGQNTEAFF
v_gene: TRBV28; abundance: few; d_gene: -; j_gene: TRBJ2-7; CDR3nt: TGTGCCAGCAGACTCCGTCACAGGGACGAGCAGTACTTC; CDR3aa: CASRLRHRDEQYF
v_gene: TRBV19; abundance: -; d_gene: -; j_gene: TRBJ1-1; CDR3nt: TGTGCCAGTAGTCCCCGGGGGGTCATGGGGAACACTGAAGCTTTCTTT; CDR3aa: CASSPRGVMGNTEAFF
v_gene: TRBV11-2; abundance: -; d_gene: TRBD2; j_gene: TRBJ2-5; CDR3nt: TGTGCCAGCACTAAAGCGGGGGGCGAGCGGACCCAGTACTTC; CDR3aa: CASTKAGGERTQYF
v_gene: TRBV7-3; abundance: -; d_gene: -; j_gene: TRBJ2-2; CDR3nt: TGTGCCAGCAGCTGGGGTAGGGCGGGTACCGCCGGGGAGCTGTTTTTT; CDR3aa: CASSWGRAGTAGELFF
v_gene: TRBV20-1; abundance: -; d_gene: -; j_gene: TRBJ2-5; CDR3nt: TGCACTAGCTTTTCGGGAGAGACCCAGTACTTC; CDR3aa: CTSFSGETQYF
v_gene: TRBV4-1; abundance: -; d_gene: -; j_gene: TRBJ2-1; CDR3nt: TGCGCCAGCAGCCCCCTCGGACTAATGTCCTACAATGAGCAGTTCTTC; CDR3aa: CASSPLGLMSYNEQFF
v_gene: TRBV15; abundance: -; d_gene: TRBD1; j_gene: TRBJ2-2; CDR3nt: TGTGCCACCAGCAGTAGACAGGGGCTAAACACCGGGGAGCTGTTTTTT; CDR3aa: CATSSRQGLNTGELFF
v_gene: TRBV6-5; abundance: -; d_gene: -; j_gene: TRBJ2-5; CDR3nt: TGTGCCAGCAGTTACTCGAGTTCGGGGTACGAGACCCAGTACTTC; CDR3aa: CASSYSSSGYETQYF
v_gene: TRBV15; abundance: -; d_gene: TRBD1; j_gene: TRBJ2-7; CDR3nt: TGTGCCACCAGTTACGCCCGGGACAGCTCCTACGAGCAGTACTTC; CDR3aa: CATSYARDSSYEQYF
v_gene: TRBV7-2; abundance: -; d_gene: -; j_gene: TRBJ2-6; CDR3nt: TGTGCCAGCAGCTTCAGGGGCGGTGGGGCCAACGTCCTGACTTTC; CDR3aa: CASSFRGGGANVLTF
v_gene: TRBV5-1; abundance: -; d_gene: TRBD1; j_gene: TRBJ2-3; CDR3nt: TGCGCCAGCAGCCAGGGGACAGTCCCCCGCACAGATACGCAGTATTTT; CDR3aa: CASSQGTVPRTDTQYF
v_gene: TRBV19; abundance: -; d_gene: TRBD1; j_gene: TRBJ2-7; CDR3nt: TGTGCCACCACGACAGGGACCTCCTACGAGCAGTACTTC; CDR3aa: CATTTGTSYEQYF
v_gene: TRBV7-2; abundance: -; d_gene: -; j_gene: TRBJ2-1; CDR3nt: TGTGCCAGCAGCTTGCGGCTACACAATGAGCAGTTCTTC; CDR3aa: CASSLRLHNEQFF
v_gene: TRBV6-2/TRBV6-3; abundance: -; d_gene: TRBD1; j_gene: TRBJ1-2; CDR3nt: TGTGCCAGCAGTTACGGGACAGGAAATGGCTACACCTTC; CDR3aa: CASSYGTGNGYTF
v_gene: TRBV28; abundance: -; d_gene: -; j_gene: TRBJ2-1; CDR3nt: TGTGCCAGCAGTTTCGGGTGGGGCGAGCGAATGTATGAGCAGTTCTTC; CDR3aa: CASSFGWGERMYEQFF
v_gene: TRBV5-6; abundance: few; d_gene: -; j_gene: TRBJ2-3; CDR3nt: TGTGCCAGCAGCTTGAGTGGGCCTAGCACAGATACGCAGTATTTT; CDR3aa: CASSLSGPSTDTQYF
v_gene: TRBV5-1; abundance: -; d_gene: TRBD1; j_gene: TRBJ2-7; CDR3nt: TGCGCCAGCAGCTCCGGGACAGGCTTCCTAAAGGACGAGCAGTACTTC; CDR3aa: CASSSGTGFLKDEQYF
v_gene: TRBV18; abundance: once; d_gene: -; j_gene: TRBJ1-3; CDR3nt: TGTGCCAGCTCCCTAGACTCTGGAAACACCATATATTTT; CDR3aa: CASSLDSGNTIYF
v_gene: TRBV7-9; abundance: -; d_gene: -; j_gene: TRBJ2-1; CDR3nt: TGTGCCAGCAGCAGCCCTCCGAGTCATCCCTCCTACAATGAGCAGTTCTTC; CDR3aa: CASSSPPSHPSYNEQFF
v_gene: TRBV27; abundance: -; d_gene: -; j_gene: TRBJ2-3; CDR3nt: TGTGCCAGCATCGCGGTGGGAGCGGGCACAGATACGCAGTATTTT; CDR3aa: CASIAVGAGTDTQYF
v_gene: TRBV7-9; abundance: few; d_gene: TRBD2; j_gene: TRBJ2-7; CDR3nt: TGTGCCAGCAGCTTCACTAGCGCGATATCCTACGAGCAGTACTTC; CDR3aa: CASSFTSAISYEQYF
v_gene: TRBV19; abundance: few; d_gene: TRBD2; j_gene: TRBJ2-1; CDR3nt: TGTGCCAGTAGTATGCTAGCGGGAGGGCCATCCTACAATGAGCAGTTCTTC; CDR3aa: CASSMLAGGPSYNEQFF
v_gene: TRBV6-5; abundance: -; d_gene: TRBD1; j_gene: TRBJ2-2; CDR3nt: TGTGCCAGCAGCCTCACCGGGACAGGGACCGGGGAGCTGTTTTTT; CDR3aa: CASSLTGTGTGELFF
v_gene: TRBV18; abundance: -; d_gene: -; j_gene: TRBJ1-1; CDR3nt: TGTGCCAGCTCACCGCTAGGACAGAACACTGAAGCTTTCTTT; CDR3aa: CASSPLGQNTEAFF
v_gene: TRBV12-3/TRBV12-4; abundance: -; d_gene: -; j_gene: TRBJ2-2; CDR3nt: TGTGCCAGCAACTTGGGGCGAACCGGGGAGCTGTTTTTT; CDR3aa: CASNLGRTGELFF
v_gene: TRBV7-9; abundance: -; d_gene: -; j_gene: TRBJ2-2; CDR3nt: TGTGCCAGCAGCTTAGGAACACACACCGGGGAGCTGTTTTTT; CDR3aa: CASSLGTHTGELFF
v_gene: TRBV28; abundance: -; d_gene: -; j_gene: TRBJ2-1; CDR3nt: TGTGCCAGCAGTTTCTTAGGACTAACGTACAATGAGCAGTTCTTC; CDR3aa: CASSFLGLTYNEQFF
v_gene: TRBV7-9; abundance: -; d_gene: -; j_gene: TRBJ1-3; CDR3nt: TGTGCCAGCAGCCCCCCCCCGGACACCATATATTTT; CDR3aa: CASSPPPDTIYF